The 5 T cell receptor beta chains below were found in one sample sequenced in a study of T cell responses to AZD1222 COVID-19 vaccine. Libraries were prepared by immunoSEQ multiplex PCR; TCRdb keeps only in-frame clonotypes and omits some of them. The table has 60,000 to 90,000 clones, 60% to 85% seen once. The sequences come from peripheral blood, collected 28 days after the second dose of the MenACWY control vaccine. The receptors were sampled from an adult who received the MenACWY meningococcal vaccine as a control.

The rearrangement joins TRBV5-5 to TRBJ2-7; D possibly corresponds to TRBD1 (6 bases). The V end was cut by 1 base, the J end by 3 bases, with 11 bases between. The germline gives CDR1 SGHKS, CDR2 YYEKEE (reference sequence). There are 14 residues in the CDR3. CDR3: CASSLRQESYEQYF. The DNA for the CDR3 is TGTGCCAGCAGCTTGCGACAGGAGAGCTACGAGCAGTACTTC.

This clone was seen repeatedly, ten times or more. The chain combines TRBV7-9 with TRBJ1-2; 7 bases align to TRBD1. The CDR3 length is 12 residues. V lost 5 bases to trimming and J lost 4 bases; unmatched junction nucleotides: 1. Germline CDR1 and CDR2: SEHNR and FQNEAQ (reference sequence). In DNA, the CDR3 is TGTGCCAGCAGCCGACAGGGCTATGGCTACACCTTC. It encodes CASSRQGYGYTF.

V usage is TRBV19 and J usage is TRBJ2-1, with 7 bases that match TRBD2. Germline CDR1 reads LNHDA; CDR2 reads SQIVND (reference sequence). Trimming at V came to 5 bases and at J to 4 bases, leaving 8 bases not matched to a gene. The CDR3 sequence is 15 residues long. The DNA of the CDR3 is TGTGCCAGTAGTCCCCCTGCGGGGGTGTACAATGAGCAGTTCTTC. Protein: CASSPPAGVYNEQFF.

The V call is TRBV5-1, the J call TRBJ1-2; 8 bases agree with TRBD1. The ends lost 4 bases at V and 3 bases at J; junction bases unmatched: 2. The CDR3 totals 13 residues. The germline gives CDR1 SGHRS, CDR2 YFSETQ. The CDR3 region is CASSPGQDYGYTF. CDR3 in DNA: TGCGCCAGCAGCCCGGGACAGGACTATGGCTACACCTTC. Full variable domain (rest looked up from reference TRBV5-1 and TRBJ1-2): KAGVTQTPRYLIKTRGQQVTLSCSPISGHRSVSWYQQTPGQGLQFLFEYFSETQRNKGNFPGRFSGRQFSNSRSEMNVSTLELGDSALYLCASSPGQDYGYTFGSGTRLTVV.

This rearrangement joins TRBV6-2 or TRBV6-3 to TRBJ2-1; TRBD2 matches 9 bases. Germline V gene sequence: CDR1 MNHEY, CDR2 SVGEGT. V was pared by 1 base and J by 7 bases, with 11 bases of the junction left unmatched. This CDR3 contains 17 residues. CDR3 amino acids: CASSYWSRTTSGNEQFF. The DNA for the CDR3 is TGTGCCAGCAGTTACTGGAGCCGTACGACTAGCGGTAATGAGCAGTTCTTC.